This is a list of T cell receptor beta chains from one sample in a study of blood T cell repertoires in COVID-19. The assay was immunoSEQ multiplex PCR, and TCRdb's table has in-frame clones only and misses some. The sample lists a few hundred thousand clones; approximately 81% were seen once. Input material: peripheral blood. The receptors were gathered from an elderly woman with active or convalescent COVID-19. Both conserved end residues are part of each CDR3.

CASLQGANTGELFF,TRBJ2-2,TRBV5-1
CASSPGGGTLFNEQFF,TRBJ2-1,TRBV6-6
CASCTGRVTEAFF,TRBJ1-1,TRBV28
CSASPHRAGVKYNEQFF,TRBJ2-1,TRBV20-1
CASSLGAGMNTEAFF,TRBJ1-1,TRBV5-1
CASSLARTKAFF,TRBJ1-1,TRBV7-2
CASSPVMVRAEAFF,TRBJ1-1,TRBV18
CASNAGAVLDEQYF,TRBJ2-7,TRBV2
CASSLDLASYEQYF,TRBJ2-7,TRBV5-4
CASSLGQGSQPQHF,TRBJ1-5,TRBV7-8
CASSYDRSLVNEQFF,TRBJ2-1,TRBV11-2
CASSLGARFYEQYF,TRBJ2-7,TRBV7-2
CASSAQGVQYF,TRBJ2-7,TRBV7-2
CAWRGTEETQYF,TRBJ2-5,TRBV30
CATKTGFDEAFF,TRBJ1-1,TRBV10-3
CASSFLTGEQYF,TRBJ2-7,TRBV7-6
CASSQQGDEEYF,TRBJ2-3,TRBV27
CASKFFGGGPGANVLTF,TRBJ2-6,TRBV27
CASSVPRDRGREQYF,TRBJ2-7,TRBV7-9
CASSLGLGGSYSNQPQHF,TRBJ1-5,TRBV19
CASSPLRTSGVNEQFF,TRBJ2-1,TRBV7-9
CASSQYIGSGAPDTQYF,TRBJ2-3,TRBV4-1
CASSPFGGSTGELFF,TRBJ2-2,TRBV2
CASSQVSGPDTQYF,TRBJ2-3,TRBV4-1
CASSPFRGESGANVLTF,TRBJ2-6,TRBV6-6
CASSIGTSGGETQYF,TRBJ2-5,TRBV9
CASSYGLDRGDEQFF,TRBJ2-1,TRBV5-1